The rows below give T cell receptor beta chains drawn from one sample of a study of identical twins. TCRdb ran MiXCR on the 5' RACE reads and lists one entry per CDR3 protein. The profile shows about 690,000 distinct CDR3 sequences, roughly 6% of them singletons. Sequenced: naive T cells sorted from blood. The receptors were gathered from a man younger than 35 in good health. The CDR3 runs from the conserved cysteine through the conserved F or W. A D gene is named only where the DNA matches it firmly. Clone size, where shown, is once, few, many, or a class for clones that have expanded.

CDR3: CASSPFGAGSRNTIYF
DNA: -
J: TRBJ1-3
V: TRBV4-1
size: -
D: -

CDR3: CASSSLTGTGIETQYF
DNA: TGCGCCAGCAGCTCCCTGACCGGGACAGGGATCGAGACCCAGTACTTC
J: TRBJ2-5
V: TRBV5-1
size: many
D: TRBD1

CDR3: CASSFSDRPGNEQFF
DNA: TGTGCCAGCAGCTTCTCGGACAGACCAGGCAATGAGCAGTTCTTC
J: TRBJ2-1
V: TRBV11-1
size: -
D: -

CDR3: CASILSIGGDTEAFF
DNA: TGTGCCAGTATCCTTTCTATAGGGGGGGACACTGAAGCTTTCTTT
J: TRBJ1-1
V: TRBV11-2
size: -
D: -

CDR3: CSAGGTGAGQPQHF
DNA: TGCAGCGCGGGCGGGACAGGGGCCGGTCAGCCCCAGCATTTT
J: TRBJ1-5
V: TRBV29-1
size: many
D: TRBD1

CDR3: CASRDSIYGYTF
DNA: TGTGCCAGCAGGGACTCGATCTATGGCTACACCTTC
J: TRBJ1-2
V: TRBV2
size: few
D: -

CDR3: CASSVPLVVRETQYF
DNA: TGTGCCAGCAGTGTGCCCCTAGTGGTCCGAGAGACCCAGTACTTC
J: TRBJ2-5
V: TRBV2
size: -
D: -

CDR3: CASSQRTNFGGELFF
DNA: TGTGCCAGCAGTCAACGGACAAATTTCGGCGGGGAGCTGTTTTTT
J: TRBJ2-2
V: TRBV12-3/TRBV12-4
size: many
D: -

CDR3: CASSPPDRFPYNEQFF
DNA: TGTGCCAGCAGCCCCCCGGACAGGTTTCCCTACAATGAGCAGTTCTTC
J: TRBJ2-1
V: TRBV7-2
size: many
D: TRBD1

CDR3: CASSLEPGTDTQYF
DNA: TGCGCCAGCAGCTTGGAGCCGGGGACAGATACGCAGTATTTT
J: TRBJ2-3
V: TRBV5-1
size: few
D: -